What follows describes a single TCR beta chain. With 10-nucleotide random UMIs included, cDNA was synthesized by 5'RACE. TCRdb fed the 5' RACE reads into MiXCR, producing one record per CDR3 protein. Seen here are 50,000 to 65,000 distinct CDR3 sequences, less than 4.5% observed once, and the top ten hold approximately 1.6%. The germline gives CDR1 KGHSH, CDR2 LQKENI. The V segment lost 6 bases and the J segment 7 bases; nucleotides outside the gene matches: 16. CDR3 length: 17 residues. The data were obtained in a study of neurological immune-mediated disorders. The clonotype was recovered from a man aged 25 to 40 with multiple sclerosis. Sequencing input: PBMCs. The chain couples TRBV18 to TRBJ1-4; 8 bases are shared with TRBD1. DNA for the CDR3: TGTGCCAGCTCGGCAAGAGACCAGGGGGCGCCGTTTGAAAAACTGTTTTTT. This sequence encodes CASSARDQGAPFEKLFF.